The clone carrying this TCR beta chain was seen more than once but under ten times. Described time point: 2015-2016 season, pre-vaccination. Subjects lived in the community and lacked influenza vaccine within the prior 6 months. This CDR3 comprises 14 residues. Germline values: CDR1 MDHEN, CDR2 SYDVKM. V was clipped by 7 bases and J by 6 bases, with 16 bases between them. The data were taken from a study of follicular helper T cells after annual influenza vaccination. Some clones are missing from TCRdb's copy, which holds only in-frame ones; the method was immunoSEQ multiplex PCR. The repertoire holds roughly 15,000 clones, with 78% as singletons.

The chain combines TRBV28 with TRBJ1-5; D remains unclear. The clonotype was recovered from an adult who received the influenza vaccine. The sample in question was CXCR5- memory CD4+ T cells sorted from blood, obtained on the day of influenza vaccination. The CDR3 sequence is CASTGLSGIQPQHF. CDR3 sequence (DNA): TGTGCCAGCACAGGCCTCTCGGGGATTCAGCCCCAGCATTTT.